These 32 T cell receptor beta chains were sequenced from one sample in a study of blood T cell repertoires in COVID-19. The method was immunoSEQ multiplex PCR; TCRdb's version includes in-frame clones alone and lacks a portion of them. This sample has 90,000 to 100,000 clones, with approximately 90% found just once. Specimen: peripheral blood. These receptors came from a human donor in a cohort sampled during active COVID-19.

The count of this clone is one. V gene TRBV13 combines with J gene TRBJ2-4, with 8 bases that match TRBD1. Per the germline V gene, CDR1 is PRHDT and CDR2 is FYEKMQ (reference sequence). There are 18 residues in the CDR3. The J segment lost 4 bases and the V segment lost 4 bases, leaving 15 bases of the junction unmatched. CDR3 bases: TGTGCCAGCAGCTCGGAGGGTGACAGGGGAGGTGCGAAAAACATTCAGTACTTC. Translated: CASSSEGDRGGAKNIQYF.

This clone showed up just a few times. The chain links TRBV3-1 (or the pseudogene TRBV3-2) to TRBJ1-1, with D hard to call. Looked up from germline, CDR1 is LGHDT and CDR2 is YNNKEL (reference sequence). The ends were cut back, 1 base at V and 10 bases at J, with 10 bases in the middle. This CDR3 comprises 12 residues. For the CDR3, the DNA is TGTGCCAGCAGCCAAGGAGGCATTGGAGCTTTCTTT. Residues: CASSQGGIGAFF.

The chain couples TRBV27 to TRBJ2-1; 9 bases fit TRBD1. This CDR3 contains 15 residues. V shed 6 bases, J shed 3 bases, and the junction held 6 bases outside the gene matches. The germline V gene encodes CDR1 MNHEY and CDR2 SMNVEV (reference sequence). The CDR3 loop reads CASRRGQGLYNEQFF. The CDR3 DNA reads TGTGCCAGCAGAAGGGGACAGGGTCTCTACAATGAGCAGTTCTTC.

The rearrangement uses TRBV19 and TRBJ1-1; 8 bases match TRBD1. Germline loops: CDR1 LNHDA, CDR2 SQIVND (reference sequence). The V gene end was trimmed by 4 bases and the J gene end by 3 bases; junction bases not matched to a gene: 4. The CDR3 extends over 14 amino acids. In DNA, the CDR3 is TGTGCCAGTAGTAAGGACAGGGTGGACACTGAAGCTTTCTTT. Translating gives CASSKDRVDTEAFF.

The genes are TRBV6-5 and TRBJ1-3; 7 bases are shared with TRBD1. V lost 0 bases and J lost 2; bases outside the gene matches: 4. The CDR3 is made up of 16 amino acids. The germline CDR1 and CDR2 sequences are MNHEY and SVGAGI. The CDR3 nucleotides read TGTGCCAGCAGTTACTCGACGCAGGGGGCTGGAAACACCATATATTTT. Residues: CASSYSTQGAGNTIYF.

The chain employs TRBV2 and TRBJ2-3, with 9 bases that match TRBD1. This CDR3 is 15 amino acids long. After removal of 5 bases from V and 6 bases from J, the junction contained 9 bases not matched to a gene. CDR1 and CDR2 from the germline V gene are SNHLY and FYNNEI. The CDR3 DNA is TGTGCCAGCAGTCGTCCGGGACAGGGATATGATACGCAGTATTTT. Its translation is CASSRPGQGYDTQYF.

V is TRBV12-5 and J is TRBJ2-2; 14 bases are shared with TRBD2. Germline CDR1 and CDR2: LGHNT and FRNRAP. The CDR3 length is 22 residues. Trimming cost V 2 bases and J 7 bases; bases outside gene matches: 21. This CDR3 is CASGLSPLGGTSGSTGDGELFF. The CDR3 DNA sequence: TGTGCTAGTGGTTTGAGCCCGCTTGGAGGGACTAGCGGGAGTACGGGGGACGGGGAGCTGTTTTTT.

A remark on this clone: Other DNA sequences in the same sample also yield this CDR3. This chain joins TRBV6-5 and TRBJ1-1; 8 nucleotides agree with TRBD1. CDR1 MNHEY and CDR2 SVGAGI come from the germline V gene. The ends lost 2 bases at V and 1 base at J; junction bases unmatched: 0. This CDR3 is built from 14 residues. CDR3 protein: CASSYGTGNTEAFF. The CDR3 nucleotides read TGTGCCAGCAGTTACGGGACAGGGAACACTGAAGCTTTCTTT.

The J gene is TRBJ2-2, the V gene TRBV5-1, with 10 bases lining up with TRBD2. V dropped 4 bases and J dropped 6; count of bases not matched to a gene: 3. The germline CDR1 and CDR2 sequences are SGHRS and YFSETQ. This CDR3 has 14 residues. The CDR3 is CASSPGLASGELFF. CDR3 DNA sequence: TGCGCCAGCAGCCCGGGACTAGCGTCCGGGGAGCTGTTTTTT.

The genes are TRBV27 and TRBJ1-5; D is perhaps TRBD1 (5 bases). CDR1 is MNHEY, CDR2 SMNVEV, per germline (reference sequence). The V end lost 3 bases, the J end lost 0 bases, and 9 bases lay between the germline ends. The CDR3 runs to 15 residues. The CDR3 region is CASSFRGNSNQPQHF. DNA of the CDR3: TGTGCCAGCAGTTTCCGGGGGAATAGCAATCAGCCCCAGCATTTT.

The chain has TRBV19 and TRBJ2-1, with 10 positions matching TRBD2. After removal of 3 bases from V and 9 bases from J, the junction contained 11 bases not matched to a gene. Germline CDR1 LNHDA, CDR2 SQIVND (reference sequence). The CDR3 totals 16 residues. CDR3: CASSILLAGEGGEQFF. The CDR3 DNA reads TGTGCCAGTAGTATCTTGCTAGCGGGAGAGGGGGGTGAGCAGTTCTTC.

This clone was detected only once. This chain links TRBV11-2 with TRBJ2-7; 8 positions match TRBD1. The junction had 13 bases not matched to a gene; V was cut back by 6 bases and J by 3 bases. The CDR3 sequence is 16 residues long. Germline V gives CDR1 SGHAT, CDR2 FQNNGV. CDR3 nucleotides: TGTGCCAGCAGTCAGGGGGCGCAAATCTTTAACTACGAGCAGTACTTC. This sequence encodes CASSQGAQIFNYEQYF.

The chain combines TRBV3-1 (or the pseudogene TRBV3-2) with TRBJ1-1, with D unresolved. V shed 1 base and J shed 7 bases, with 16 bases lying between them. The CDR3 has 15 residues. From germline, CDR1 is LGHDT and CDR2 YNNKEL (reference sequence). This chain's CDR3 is CASSQGQLTGVEAFF. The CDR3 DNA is TGTGCCAGCAGCCAAGGGCAGCTAACCGGGGTTGAAGCTTTCTTT.

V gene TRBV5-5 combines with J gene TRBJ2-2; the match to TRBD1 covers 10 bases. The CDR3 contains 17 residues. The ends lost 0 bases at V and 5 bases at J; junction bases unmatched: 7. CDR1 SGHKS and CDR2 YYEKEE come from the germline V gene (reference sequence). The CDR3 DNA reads TGTGCCAGCAGCTTGGATCCGGGACAGGGGCTAACCGGGGAGCTGTTTTTT. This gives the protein CASSLDPGQGLTGELFF.

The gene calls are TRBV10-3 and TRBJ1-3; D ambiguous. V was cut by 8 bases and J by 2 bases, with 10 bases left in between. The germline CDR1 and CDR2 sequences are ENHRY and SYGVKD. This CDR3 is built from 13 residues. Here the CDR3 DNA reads TGTGCCATCGGTGGGAGGGCTGGAAACACCATATATTTT. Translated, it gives CAIGGRAGNTIYF.

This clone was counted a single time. In nucleotides, the CDR3 is TGTGCCAGCAGCCAAGATTTAGCGGGGGCCTACAATGAGCAGTTCTTC. It translates to CASSQDLAGAYNEQFF. The chain joins TRBV4-2 to TRBJ2-1; the match to TRBD2 covers 9 bases. The CDR3 runs 16 residues. Per the germline V gene, CDR1 is LGHNA and CDR2 is YNFKEQ. V was pared by 0 bases and J by 2 bases, with 2 bases of the junction left unmatched.

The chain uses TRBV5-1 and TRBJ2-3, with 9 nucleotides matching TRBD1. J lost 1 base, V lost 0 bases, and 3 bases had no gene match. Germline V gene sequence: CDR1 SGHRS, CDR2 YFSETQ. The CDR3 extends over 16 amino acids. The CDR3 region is CASSLVYRGRTDTQYF. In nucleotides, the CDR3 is TGCGCCAGCAGCTTGGTGTACAGGGGGCGCACAGATACGCAGTATTTT.

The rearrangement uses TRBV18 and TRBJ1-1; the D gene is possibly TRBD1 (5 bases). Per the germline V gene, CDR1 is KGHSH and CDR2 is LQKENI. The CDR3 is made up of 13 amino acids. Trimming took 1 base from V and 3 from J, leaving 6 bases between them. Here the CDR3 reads CASSPRQYTEAFF. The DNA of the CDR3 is TGTGCCAGCTCACCACGACAGTACACTGAAGCTTTCTTT. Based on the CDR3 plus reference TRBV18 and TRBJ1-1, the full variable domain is NAGVMQNPRHLVRRRGQEARLRCSPMKGHSHVYWYRQLPEEGLKFMVYLQKENIIDESGMPKERFSAEFPKEGPSILRIQQVVRGDSAAYFCASSPRQYTEAFFGQGTRLTVV.

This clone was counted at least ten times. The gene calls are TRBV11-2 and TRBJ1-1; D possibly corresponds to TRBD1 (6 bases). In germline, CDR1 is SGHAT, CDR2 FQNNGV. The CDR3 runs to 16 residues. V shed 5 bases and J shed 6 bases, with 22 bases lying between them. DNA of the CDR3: TGTGCCAGCAGCCCCTCTACGGCACAGGGTCTGGCTGAAGCTTTCTTT. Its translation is CASSPSTAQGLAEAFF.

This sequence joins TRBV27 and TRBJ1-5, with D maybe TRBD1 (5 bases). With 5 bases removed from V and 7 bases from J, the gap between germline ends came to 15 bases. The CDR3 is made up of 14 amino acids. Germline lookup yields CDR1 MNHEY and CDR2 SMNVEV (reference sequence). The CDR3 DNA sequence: TGTGCCAGCAGTCATGGACAAGAAGGGCAGCCCCAGCATTTT. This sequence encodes CASSHGQEGQPQHF.

Written as DNA, the CDR3 is TGTGCCAGCAGCTTAGATATTAGCGGGGCTTACGAGCAGTACTTC. Protein sequence: CASSLDISGAYEQYF. The gene calls are TRBV11-2 and TRBJ2-7, with TRBD2 matching 8 bases. The germline gives CDR1 SGHAT, CDR2 FQNNGV. After removal of 0 bases from V and 4 bases from J, the junction contained 5 bases not matched to a gene. The CDR3 is 15 amino acids.

As DNA, the CDR3 is TGTGCCAGCAGCTTCAAGGGGACTGGGAGTGAAGCTTTCTTT. As protein: CASSFKGTGSEAFF. This chain joins TRBV7-8 and TRBJ1-1, with a weak D call TRBD1 (5 bases). The CDR3 is made up of 14 amino acids. V was cut by 3 bases and J by 7 bases, with 15 bases left in between. CDR1 is SGHVS and CDR2 is FQNEAQ in the germline V gene. Full variable domain (remainder filled in from reference TRBV7-8 and TRBJ1-1): GAGVSQSPRYKVAKRGQDVALRCDPISGHVSLFWYQQALGQGPEFLTYFQNEAQLDKSGLPSDRFFAERPEGSVSTLKIQRTQQEDSAVYLCASSFKGTGSEAFFGQGTRLTVV.

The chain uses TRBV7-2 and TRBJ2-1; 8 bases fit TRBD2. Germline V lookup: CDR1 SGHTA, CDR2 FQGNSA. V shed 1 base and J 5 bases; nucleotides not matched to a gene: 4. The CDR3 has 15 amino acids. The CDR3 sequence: CASSLDSGAHNEQFF. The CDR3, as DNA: TGTGCCAGCAGCTTAGATAGCGGGGCGCACAATGAGCAGTTCTTC.

The CDR3 DNA is TGCGCCAGCAGCTTGGGATTGGAACAGGTTAACGGGGAGCTGTTTTTT. This codes for CASSLGLEQVNGELFF. The gene calls are TRBV5-1 and TRBJ2-2; possibly TRBD1 for D (5 bases). Germline values: CDR1 SGHRS, CDR2 YFSETQ. The CDR3 has 16 residues. The V and J ends lost 0 bases and 7 bases respectively, with 16 bases between them.

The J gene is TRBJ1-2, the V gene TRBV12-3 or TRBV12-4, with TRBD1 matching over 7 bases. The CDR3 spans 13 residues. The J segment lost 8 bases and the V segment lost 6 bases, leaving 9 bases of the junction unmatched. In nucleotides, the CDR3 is TGTGCCAGCAGCTCCGACAGGGTCGGAGGCTACACCTTC. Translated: CASSSDRVGGYTF.

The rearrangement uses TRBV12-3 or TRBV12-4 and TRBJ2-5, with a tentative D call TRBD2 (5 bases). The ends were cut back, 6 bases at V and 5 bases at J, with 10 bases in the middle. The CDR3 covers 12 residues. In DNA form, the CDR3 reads TGTGCCAGCAGCCGGACTGGGGAGACCCAGTACTTC. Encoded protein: CASSRTGETQYF.

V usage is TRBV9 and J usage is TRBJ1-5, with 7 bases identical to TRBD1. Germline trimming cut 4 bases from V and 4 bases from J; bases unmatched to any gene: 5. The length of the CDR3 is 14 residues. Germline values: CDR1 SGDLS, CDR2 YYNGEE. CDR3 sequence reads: CASSQGTDNQPQHF. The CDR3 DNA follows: TGTGCCAGCAGCCAGGGGACAGATAATCAGCCCCAGCATTTT.

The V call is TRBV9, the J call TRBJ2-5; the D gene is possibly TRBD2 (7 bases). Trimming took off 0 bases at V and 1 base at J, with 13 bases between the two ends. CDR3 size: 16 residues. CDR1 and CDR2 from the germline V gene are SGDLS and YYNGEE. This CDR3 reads CASSVAGGGRQETQYF. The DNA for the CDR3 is TGTGCCAGCAGCGTAGCTGGGGGGGGCCGCCAAGAGACCCAGTACTTC.

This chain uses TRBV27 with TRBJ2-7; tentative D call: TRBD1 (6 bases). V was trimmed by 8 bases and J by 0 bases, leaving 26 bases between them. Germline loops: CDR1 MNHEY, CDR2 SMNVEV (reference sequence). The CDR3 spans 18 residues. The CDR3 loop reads CASSPRTARDTASYEQYF. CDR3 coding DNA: TGTGCCAGCTCACCGAGGACCGCCCGGGACACTGCCTCCTACGAGCAGTACTTC.

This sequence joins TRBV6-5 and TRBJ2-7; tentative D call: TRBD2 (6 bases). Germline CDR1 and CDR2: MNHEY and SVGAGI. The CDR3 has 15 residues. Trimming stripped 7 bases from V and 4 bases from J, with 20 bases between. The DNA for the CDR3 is TGTGCCAGCATCCTGATGGGCGGGGCTCGATACGAGCAGTACTTC. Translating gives CASILMGGARYEQYF.

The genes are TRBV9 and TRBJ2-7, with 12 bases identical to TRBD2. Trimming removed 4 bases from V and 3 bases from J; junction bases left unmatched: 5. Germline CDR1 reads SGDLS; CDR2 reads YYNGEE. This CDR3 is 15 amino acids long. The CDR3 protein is CASSRLAGENYEQYF. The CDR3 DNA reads TGTGCCAGCAGCCGACTAGCGGGGGAGAACTACGAGCAGTACTTC.

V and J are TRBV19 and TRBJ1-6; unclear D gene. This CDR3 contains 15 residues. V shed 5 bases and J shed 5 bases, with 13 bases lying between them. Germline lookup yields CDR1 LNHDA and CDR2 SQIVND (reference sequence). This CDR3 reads CASSPPGVDNSPLHF. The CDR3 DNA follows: TGTGCCAGTAGTCCCCCCGGGGTGGATAATTCACCCCTCCACTTT.